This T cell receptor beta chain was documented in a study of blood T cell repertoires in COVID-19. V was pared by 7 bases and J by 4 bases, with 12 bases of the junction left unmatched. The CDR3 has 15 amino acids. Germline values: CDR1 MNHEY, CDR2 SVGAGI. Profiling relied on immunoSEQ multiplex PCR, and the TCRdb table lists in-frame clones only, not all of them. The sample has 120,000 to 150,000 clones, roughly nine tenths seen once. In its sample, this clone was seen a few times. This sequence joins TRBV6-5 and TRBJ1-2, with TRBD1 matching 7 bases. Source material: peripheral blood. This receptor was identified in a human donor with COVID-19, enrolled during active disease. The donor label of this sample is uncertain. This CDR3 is CASISTGSFGYGYTF. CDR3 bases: TGTGCCAGCATTTCGACAGGGAGTTTTGGCTATGGCTACACCTTC.